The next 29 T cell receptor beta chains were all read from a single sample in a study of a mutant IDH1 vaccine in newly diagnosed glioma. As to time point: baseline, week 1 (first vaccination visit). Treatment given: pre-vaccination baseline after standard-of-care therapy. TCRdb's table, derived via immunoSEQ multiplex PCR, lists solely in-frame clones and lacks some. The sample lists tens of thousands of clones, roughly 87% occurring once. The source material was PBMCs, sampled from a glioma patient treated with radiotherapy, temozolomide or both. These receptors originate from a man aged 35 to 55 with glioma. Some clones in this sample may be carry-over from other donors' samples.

CDR3 sequence: CASSSQGDGNTIYF. CDR3 bases: TGTGCCAGCAGCTCACAGGGGGATGGAAACACCATATATTTT. The chain uses TRBV11-2 and TRBJ1-3, with 8 positions matching TRBD1. This CDR3 is 14 amino acids long. Germline V gene sequence: CDR1 SGHAT, CDR2 FQNNGV. With 4 bases clipped from V and 3 bases from J, the junction kept 2 bases outside the gene matches.

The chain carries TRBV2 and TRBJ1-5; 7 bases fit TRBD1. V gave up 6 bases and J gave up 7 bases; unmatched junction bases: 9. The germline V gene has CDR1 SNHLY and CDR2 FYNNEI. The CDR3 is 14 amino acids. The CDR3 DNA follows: TGTGCCAGCAGCCAGACAGGGACCCAGCAGCCCCAGCATTTT. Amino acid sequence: CASSQTGTQQPQHF.

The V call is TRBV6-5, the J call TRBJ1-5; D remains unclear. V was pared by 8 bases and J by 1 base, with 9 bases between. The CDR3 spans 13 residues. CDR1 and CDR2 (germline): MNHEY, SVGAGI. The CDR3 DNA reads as TGTGCCAGCCGCTCCCGGAGCAATCAGCCCCAGCATTTT. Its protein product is CASRSRSNQPQHF.

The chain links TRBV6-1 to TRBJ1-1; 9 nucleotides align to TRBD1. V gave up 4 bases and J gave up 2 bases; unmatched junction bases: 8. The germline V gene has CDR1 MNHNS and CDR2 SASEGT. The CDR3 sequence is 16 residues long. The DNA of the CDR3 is TGTGCCAGCAGTGTAAACCCGGGACAGGGTAACACTGAAGCTTTCTTT. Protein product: CASSVNPGQGNTEAFF.

The CDR3 loop is CASSPSVPPGGYGYTF. In DNA, the CDR3 is TGCGCCAGCAGCCCATCCGTCCCCCCAGGAGGCTATGGCTACACCTTC. The chain links TRBV5-1 to TRBJ1-2; unclear D gene. V was shortened by 4 bases and J by 4 bases, with 20 bases between the two germline ends. CDR1 SGHRS and CDR2 YFSETQ come from the germline V gene. The CDR3 spans 16 residues.

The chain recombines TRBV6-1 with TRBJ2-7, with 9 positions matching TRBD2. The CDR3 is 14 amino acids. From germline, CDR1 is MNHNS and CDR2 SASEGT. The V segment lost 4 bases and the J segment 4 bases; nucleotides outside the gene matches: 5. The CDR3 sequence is CASSAGTSQYEQYF. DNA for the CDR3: TGTGCCAGCAGTGCCGGGACTAGCCAATACGAGCAGTACTTC.

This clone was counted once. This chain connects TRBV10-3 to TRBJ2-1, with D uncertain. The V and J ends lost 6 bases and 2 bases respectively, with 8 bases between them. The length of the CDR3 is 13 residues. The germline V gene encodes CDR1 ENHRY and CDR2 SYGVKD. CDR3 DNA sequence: TGTGCCATCAGGGACGGACCCTACAATGAGCAGTTCTTC. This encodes CAIRDGPYNEQFF.

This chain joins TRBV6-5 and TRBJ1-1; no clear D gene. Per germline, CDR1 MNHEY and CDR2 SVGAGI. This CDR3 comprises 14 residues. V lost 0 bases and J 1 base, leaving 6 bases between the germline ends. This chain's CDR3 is CASSYSERNTEAFF. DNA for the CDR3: TGTGCCAGCAGTTACTCGGAGAGGAACACTGAAGCTTTCTTT.

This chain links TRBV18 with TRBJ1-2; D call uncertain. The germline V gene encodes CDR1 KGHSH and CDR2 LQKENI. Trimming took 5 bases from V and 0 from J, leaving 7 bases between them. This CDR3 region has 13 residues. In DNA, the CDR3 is TGTGCCAGCTCAAAGGGTACTAACTATGGCTACACCTTC. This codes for CASSKGTNYGYTF.

The CDR3 nucleotides read TGCGCCAGCAGCCAAGAAATCGGCCGTACCTACGAGCAGTACTTC. It is translated as CASSQEIGRTYEQYF. This rearrangement joins TRBV4-1 to TRBJ2-7; D gene unclear. V was pared by 0 bases and J by 2 bases, with 11 bases between. Per germline, CDR1 MGHRA and CDR2 YSYEKL. This CDR3 region has 15 residues.

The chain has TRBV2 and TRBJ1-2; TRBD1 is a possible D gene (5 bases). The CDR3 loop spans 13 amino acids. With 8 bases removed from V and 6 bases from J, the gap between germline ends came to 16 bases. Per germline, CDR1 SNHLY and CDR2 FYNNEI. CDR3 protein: CASLGGRVDGYTF. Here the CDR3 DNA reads TGTGCCAGCCTGGGGGGAAGGGTCGATGGCTACACCTTC.

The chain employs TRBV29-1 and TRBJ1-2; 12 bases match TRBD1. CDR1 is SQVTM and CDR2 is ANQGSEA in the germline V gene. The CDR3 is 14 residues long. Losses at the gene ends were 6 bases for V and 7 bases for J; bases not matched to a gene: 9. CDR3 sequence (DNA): TGCAGCGTAGAACTTGGGACAGGGGGCGGTGGCTACACCTTC. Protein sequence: CSVELGTGGGGYTF.

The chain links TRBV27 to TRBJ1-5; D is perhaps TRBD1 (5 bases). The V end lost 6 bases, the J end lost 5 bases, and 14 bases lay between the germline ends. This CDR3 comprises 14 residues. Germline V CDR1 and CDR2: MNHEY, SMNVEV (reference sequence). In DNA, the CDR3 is TGTGCCAGCAGAAGGGACTTACCGGATCAGCCCCAGCATTTT. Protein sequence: CASRRDLPDQPQHF.

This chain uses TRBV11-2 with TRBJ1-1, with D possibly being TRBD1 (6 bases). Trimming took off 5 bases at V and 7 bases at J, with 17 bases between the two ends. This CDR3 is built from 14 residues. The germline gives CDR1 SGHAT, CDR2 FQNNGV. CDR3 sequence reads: CASSARTVGFEAFF. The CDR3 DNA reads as TGTGCCAGCAGCGCCCGGACAGTCGGCTTTGAAGCTTTCTTT.

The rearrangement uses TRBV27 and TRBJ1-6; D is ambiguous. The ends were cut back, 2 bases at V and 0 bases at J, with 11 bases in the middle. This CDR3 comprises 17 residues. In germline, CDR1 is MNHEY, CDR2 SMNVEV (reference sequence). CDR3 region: CASSLLGIYSYNSPLHF. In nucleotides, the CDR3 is TGTGCCAGCAGTTTACTCGGGATTTACTCCTATAATTCACCCCTCCACTTT.

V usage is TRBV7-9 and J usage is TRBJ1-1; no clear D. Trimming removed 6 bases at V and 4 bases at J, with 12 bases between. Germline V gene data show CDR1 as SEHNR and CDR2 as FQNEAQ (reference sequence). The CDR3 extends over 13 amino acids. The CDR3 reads CASRFNLGTEAFF. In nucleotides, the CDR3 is TGTGCCAGCAGATTCAATCTGGGCACTGAAGCTTTCTTT.

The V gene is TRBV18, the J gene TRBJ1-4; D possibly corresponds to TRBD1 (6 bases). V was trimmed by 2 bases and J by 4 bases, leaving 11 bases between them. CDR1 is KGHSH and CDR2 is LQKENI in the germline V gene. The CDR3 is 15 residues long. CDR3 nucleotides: TGTGCCAGCTCACCAAGGACAGCAGTTAATGAAAAACTGTTTTTT. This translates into CASSPRTAVNEKLFF. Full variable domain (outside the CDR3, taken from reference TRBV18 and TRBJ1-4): NAGVMQNPRHLVRRRGQEARLRCSPMKGHSHVYWYRQLPEEGLKFMVYLQKENIIDESGMPKERFSAEFPKEGPSILRIQQVVRGDSAAYFCASSPRTAVNEKLFFGSGTQLSVL.

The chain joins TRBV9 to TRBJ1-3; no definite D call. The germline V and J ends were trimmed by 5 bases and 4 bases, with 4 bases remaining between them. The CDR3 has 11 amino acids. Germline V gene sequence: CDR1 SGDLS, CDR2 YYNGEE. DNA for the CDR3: TGTGCCAGCAGGTCGGGAAACACCATATATTTT. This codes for CASRSGNTIYF.

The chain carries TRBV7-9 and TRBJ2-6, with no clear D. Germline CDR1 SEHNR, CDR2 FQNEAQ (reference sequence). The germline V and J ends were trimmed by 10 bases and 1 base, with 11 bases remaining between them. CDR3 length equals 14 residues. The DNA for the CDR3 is TGTGCCACCCTCTTTCGGTCTGGGGCCAACGTCCTGACTTTC. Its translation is CATLFRSGANVLTF.

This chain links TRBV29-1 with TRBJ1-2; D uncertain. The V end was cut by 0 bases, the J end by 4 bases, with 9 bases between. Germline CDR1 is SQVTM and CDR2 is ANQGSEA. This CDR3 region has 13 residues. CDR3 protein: CSVEDGLGYGYTF. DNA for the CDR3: TGCAGCGTTGAAGACGGGTTAGGCTATGGCTACACCTTC.

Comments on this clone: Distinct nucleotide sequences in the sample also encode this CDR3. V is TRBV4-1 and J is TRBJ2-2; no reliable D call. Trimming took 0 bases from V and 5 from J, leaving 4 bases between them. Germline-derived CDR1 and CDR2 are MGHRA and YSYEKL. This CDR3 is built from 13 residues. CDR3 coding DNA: TGCGCCAGCAGCCAAGAAAGGACCGGGGAGCTGTTTTTT. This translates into CASSQERTGELFF.

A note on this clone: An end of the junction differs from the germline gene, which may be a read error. The CDR3 protein is CASREFWGTRSCTEAFF. In nucleotides, the CDR3 is TGCGCCAGCAGGGAGTTTTGGGGAACCCGATCGTGCACTGAAGCTTTCTTT. The chain recombines TRBV10-1 with TRBJ1-1, with D uncertain. The CDR3 covers 17 residues. Germline assignment: CDR1 WNHNN and CDR2 SYGVQD (reference sequence).

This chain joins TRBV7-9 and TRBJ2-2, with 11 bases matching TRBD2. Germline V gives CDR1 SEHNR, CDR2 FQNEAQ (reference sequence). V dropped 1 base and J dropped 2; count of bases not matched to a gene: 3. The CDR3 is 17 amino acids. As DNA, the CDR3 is TGTGCCAGCAGCTTAGTAGCGGGGGGGCCAAACACCGGGGAGCTGTTTTTT. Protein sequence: CASSLVAGGPNTGELFF.

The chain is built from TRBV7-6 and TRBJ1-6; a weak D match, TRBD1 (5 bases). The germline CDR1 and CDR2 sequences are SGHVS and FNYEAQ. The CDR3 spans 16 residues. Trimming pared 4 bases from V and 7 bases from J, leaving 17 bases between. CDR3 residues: CASSSAAEWGNSPLHF. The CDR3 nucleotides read TGTGCCAGCAGCTCAGCCGCCGAGTGGGGGAATTCACCCCTCCACTTT.

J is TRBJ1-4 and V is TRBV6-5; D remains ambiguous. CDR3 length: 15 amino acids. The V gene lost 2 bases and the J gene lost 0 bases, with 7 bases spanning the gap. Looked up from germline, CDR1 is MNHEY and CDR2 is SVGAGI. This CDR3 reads CASSYHRATNEKLFF. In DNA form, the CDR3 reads TGTGCCAGCAGTTACCACAGAGCAACTAATGAAAAACTGTTTTTT.

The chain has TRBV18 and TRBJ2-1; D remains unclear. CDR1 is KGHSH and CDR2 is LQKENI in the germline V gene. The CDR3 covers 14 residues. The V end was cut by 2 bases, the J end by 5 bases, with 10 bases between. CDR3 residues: CASSPMSRNNEQFF. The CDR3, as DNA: TGTGCCAGCTCACCAATGTCCAGAAACAATGAGCAGTTCTTC. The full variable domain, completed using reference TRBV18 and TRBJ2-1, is NAGVMQNPRHLVRRRGQEARLRCSPMKGHSHVYWYRQLPEEGLKFMVYLQKENIIDESGMPKERFSAEFPKEGPSILRIQQVVRGDSAAYFCASSPMSRNNEQFFGPGTRLTVL.

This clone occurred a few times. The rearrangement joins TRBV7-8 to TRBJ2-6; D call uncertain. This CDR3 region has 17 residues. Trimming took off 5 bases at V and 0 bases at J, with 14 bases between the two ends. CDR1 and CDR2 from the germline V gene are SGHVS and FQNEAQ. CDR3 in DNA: TGTGCCAGCAGCCTCGTCCCTTTCTCCTCTGGGGCCAACGTCCTGACTTTC. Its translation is CASSLVPFSSGANVLTF.

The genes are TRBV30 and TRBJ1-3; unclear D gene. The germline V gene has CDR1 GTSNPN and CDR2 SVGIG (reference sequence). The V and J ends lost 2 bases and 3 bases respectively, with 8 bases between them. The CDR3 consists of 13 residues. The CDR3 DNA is TGTGCCTGGAGTTGGGGATTTGGAAACACCATATATTTT. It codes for CAWSWGFGNTIYF.

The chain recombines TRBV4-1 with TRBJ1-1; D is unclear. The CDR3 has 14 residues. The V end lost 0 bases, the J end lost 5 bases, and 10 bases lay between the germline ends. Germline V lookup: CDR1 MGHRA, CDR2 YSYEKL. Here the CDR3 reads CASSQEPGVTEAFF. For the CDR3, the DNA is TGCGCCAGCAGCCAAGAGCCGGGAGTGACTGAAGCTTTCTTT.